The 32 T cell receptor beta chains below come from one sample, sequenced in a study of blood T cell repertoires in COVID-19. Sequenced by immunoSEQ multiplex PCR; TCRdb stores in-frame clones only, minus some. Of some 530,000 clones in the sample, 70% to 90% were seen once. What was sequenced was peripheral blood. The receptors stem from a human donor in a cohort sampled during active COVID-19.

CDR3 nucleotide sequence: TGTGCCAGCAGCGTAGACCCGACAGGGGGGACCTATGGCTACACCTTC. This translates into CASSVDPTGGTYGYTF. The chain recombines TRBV9 with TRBJ1-2; 9 bases align to TRBD1. Germline CDR1 is SGDLS and CDR2 is YYNGEE. Trimming at V came to 0 bases and at J to 4 bases, leaving 7 bases not matched to a gene. This CDR3 has 16 residues.

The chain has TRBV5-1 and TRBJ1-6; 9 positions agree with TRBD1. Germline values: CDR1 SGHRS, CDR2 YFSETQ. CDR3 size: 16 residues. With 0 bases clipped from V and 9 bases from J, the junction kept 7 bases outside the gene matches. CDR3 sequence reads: CASSLVGQGIGSPLHF. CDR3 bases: TGCGCCAGCAGCTTGGTCGGACAGGGGATTGGTTCACCCCTCCACTTT. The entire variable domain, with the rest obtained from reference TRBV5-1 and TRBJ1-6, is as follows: KAGVTQTPRYLIKTRGQQVTLSCSPISGHRSVSWYQQTPGQGLQFLFEYFSETQRNKGNFPGRFSGRQFSNSRSEMNVSTLELGDSALYLCASSLVGQGIGSPLHFGNGTRLTVT.

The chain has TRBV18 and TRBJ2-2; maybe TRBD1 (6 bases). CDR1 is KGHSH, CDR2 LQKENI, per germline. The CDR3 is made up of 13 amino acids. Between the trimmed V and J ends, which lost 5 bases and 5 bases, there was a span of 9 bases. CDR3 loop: CASSVDRTGELFF. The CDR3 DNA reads TGTGCCAGCTCAGTTGACAGGACCGGGGAGCTGTTTTTT.

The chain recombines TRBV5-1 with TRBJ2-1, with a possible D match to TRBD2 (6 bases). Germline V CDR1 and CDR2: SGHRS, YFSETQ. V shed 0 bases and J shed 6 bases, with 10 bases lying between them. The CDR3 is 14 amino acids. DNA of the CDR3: TGCGCCAGCAGCTTGGGTTCACTAGCCAATGAGCAGTTCTTC. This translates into CASSLGSLANEQFF.

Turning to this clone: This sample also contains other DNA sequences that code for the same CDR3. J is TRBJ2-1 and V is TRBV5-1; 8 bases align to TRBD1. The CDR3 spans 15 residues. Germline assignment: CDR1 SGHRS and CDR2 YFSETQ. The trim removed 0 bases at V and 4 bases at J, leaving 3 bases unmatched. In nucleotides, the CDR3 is TGCGCCAGCAGCTTGGGGACAGGGCGTTACAATGAGCAGTTCTTC. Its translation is CASSLGTGRYNEQFF.

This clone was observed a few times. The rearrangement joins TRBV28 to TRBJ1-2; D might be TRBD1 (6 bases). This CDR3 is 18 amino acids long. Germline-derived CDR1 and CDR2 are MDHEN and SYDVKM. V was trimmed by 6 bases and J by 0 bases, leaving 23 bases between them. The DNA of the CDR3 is TGTGCCAGCAGCGGGGTGGCAGGGGCCTTTGTAGCTAACTATGGCTACACCTTC. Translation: CASSGVAGAFVANYGYTF.

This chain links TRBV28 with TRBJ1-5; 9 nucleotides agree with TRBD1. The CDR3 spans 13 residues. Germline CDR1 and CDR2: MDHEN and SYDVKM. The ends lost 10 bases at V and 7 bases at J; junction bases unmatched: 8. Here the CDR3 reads CATVTGGRQPQHF. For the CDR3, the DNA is TGTGCCACCGTTACAGGGGGCAGGCAGCCCCAGCATTTT. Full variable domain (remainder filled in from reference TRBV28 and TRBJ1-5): DVKVTQSSRYLVKRTGEKVFLECVQDMDHENMFWYRQDPGLGLRLIYFSYDVKMKEKGDIPEGYSVSREKKERFSLILESASTNQTSMYLCATVTGGRQPQHFGDGTRLSIL.

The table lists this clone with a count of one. Here the CDR3 DNA reads TGTGCCAGCAGTGCAGGCCAGAACACCGGGGAGCTGTTTTTT. Translated: CASSAGQNTGELFF. The genes are TRBV2 and TRBJ2-2; no clear D gene. The germline V gene encodes CDR1 SNHLY and CDR2 FYNNEI. This CDR3 spans 14 amino acids. Between the trimmed V and J ends, which lost 4 bases and 1 base, there was a span of 7 bases.

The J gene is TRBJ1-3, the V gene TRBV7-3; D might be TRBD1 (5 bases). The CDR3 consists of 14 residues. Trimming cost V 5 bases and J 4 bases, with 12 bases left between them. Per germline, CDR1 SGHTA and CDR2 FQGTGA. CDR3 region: CASSPDGGGNTIYF. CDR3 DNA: TGTGCCAGCAGCCCCGATGGGGGGGGAAACACCATATATTTT.

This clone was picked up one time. The CDR3 sequence: CASSQDPSGSSYNEQFF. The CDR3 DNA sequence: TGTGCCAGCAGCCAAGATCCTAGCGGGAGCTCCTACAATGAGCAGTTCTTC. The V and J genes are TRBV4-2 and TRBJ2-1; 10 bases are a match to TRBD2. The V segment lost 0 bases and the J segment 0 bases; nucleotides outside the gene matches: 2. The CDR3 has 17 amino acids. The germline gives CDR1 LGHNA, CDR2 YNFKEQ.

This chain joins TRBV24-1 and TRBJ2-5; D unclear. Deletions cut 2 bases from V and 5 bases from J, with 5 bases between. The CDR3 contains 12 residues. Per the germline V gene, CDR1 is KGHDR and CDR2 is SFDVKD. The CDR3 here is CATSDSSETQYF. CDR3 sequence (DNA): TGTGCCACCAGTGATTCCTCGGAGACCCAGTACTTC.

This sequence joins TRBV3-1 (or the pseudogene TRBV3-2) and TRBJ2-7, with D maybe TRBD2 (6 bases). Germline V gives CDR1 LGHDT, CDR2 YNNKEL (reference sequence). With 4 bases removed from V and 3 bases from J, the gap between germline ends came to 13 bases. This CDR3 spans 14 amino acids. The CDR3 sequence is CASSPRVAVYEQYF. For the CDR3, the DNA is TGTGCCAGCAGCCCCAGAGTAGCGGTCTACGAGCAGTACTTC.

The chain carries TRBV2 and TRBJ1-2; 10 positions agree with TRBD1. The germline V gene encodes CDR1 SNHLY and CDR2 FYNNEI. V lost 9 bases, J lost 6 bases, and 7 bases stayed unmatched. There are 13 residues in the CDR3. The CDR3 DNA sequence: TGTGCCAGTAAGCGGGGGACAGGGGATGGCTACACCTTC. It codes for CASKRGTGDGYTF.

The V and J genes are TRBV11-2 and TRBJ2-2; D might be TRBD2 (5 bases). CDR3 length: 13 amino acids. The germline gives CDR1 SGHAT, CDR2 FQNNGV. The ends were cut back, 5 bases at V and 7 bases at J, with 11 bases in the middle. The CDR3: CASSVREFGELFF. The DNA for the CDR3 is TGTGCCAGCAGCGTCCGGGAATTCGGGGAGCTGTTTTTT.

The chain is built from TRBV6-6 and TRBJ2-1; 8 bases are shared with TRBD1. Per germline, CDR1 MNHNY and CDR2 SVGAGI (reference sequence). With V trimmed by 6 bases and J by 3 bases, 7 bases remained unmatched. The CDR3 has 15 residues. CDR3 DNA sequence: TGTGCCAGCAGCCTCCGGGACAGGATCTACAATGAGCAGTTCTTC. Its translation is CASSLRDRIYNEQFF.

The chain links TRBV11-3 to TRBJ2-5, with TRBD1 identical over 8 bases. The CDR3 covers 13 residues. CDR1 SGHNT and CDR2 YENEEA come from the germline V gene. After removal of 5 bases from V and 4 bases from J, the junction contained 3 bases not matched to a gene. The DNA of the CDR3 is TGTGCCAGCAGCCGACAGGGGACAGAGACCCAGTACTTC. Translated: CASSRQGTETQYF.

CDR3 coding DNA: TGTGCCATCAGTGTAGATCATGGCTACACCTTC. This sequence encodes CAISVDHGYTF. The V and J genes are TRBV10-3 and TRBJ1-2; D call uncertain. Germline assignment: CDR1 ENHRY and CDR2 SYGVKD. Trimming stripped 4 bases from V and 6 bases from J, with 6 bases between. CDR3 length: 11 amino acids.

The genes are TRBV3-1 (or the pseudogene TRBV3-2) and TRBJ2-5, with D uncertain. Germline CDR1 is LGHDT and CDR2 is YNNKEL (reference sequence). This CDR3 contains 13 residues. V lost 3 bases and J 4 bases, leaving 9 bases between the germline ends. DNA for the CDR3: TGTGCCAGCAGCCATTCGAGGAGAGAGACCCAGTACTTC. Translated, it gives CASSHSRRETQYF.

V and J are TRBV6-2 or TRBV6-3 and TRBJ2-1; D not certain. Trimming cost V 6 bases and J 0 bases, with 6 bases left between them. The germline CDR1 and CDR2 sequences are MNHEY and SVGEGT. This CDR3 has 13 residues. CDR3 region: CASSESSYNEQFF. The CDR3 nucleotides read TGTGCCAGCAGCGAGAGCTCCTACAATGAGCAGTTCTTC.

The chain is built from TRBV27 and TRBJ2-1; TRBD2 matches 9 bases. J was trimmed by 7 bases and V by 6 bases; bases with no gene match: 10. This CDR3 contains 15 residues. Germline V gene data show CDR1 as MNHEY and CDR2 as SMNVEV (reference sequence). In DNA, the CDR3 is TGTGCCAGCAGGCTAGGACTAGCGAAAATAAATGAGCAGTTCTTC. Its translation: CASRLGLAKINEQFF.

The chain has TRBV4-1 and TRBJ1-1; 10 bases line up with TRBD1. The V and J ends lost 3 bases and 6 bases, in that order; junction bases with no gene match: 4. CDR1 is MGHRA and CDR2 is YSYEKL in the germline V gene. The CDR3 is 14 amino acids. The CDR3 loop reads CASSQRQGAAEAFF. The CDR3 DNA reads TGCGCCAGCAGCCAGCGACAGGGGGCGGCTGAAGCTTTCTTT.

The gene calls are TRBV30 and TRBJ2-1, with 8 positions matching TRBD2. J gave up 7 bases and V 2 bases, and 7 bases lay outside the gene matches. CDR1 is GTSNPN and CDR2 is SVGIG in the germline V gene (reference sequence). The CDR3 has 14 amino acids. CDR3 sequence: CAWSLGLDLNEQFF. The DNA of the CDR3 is TGTGCCTGGAGTCTGGGACTAGACCTGAATGAGCAGTTCTTC.

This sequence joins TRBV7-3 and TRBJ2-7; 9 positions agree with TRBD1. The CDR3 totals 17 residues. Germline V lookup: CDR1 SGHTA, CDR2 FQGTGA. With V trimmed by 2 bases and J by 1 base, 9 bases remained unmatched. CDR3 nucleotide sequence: TGTGCCAGCAGCTTAGGGCCCGTCGGGACAGGGTCCTACGAGCAGTACTTC. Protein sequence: CASSLGPVGTGSYEQYF.

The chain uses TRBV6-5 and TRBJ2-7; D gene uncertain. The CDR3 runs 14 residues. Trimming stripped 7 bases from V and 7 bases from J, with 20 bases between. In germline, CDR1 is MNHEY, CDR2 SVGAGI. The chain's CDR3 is CASNRLFPNGEQYF. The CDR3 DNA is TGTGCCAGCAATCGACTGTTCCCTAATGGAGAGCAGTACTTC.

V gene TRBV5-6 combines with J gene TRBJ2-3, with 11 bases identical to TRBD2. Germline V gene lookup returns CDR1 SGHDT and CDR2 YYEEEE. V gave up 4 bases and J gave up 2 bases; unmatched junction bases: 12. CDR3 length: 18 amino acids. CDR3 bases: TGTGCCAGCAGCCAAAAAACGACTAGCGGGGCTAACACAGATACGCAGTATTTT. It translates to CASSQKTTSGANTDTQYF.

For the CDR3, the DNA is TGTGCCAGTAGTAACGGGGACACTCAAGAGACCCAGTACTTC. This translates into CASSNGDTQETQYF. J is TRBJ2-5 and V is TRBV19; D perhaps matches TRBD1 (6 bases). The CDR3 is 14 residues long. Trimming left V 4 bases short and J 2 bases short, with 11 bases between. The germline gives CDR1 LNHDA, CDR2 SQIVND (reference sequence).

CDR3 sequence: CASRQGAGGPAYEQYF. The CDR3 coding sequence is TGTGCCAGCAGACAAGGAGCGGGAGGGCCCGCCTACGAGCAGTACTTC. The V call is TRBV6-6, the J call TRBJ2-7; TRBD2 agrees at 10 bases. J was trimmed by 2 bases and V by 6 bases; bases with no gene match: 10. CDR3 size: 16 residues. CDR1 is MNHNY, CDR2 SVGAGI, per germline (reference sequence).

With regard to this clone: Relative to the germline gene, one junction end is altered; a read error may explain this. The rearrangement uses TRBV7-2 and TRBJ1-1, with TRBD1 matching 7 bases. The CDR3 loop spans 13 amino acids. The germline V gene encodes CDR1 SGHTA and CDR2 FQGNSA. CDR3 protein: CASTHGPGRGIRF. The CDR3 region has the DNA TGTGCCAGCACCCATGGCCCGGGCAGGGGGATTCGCTTT.

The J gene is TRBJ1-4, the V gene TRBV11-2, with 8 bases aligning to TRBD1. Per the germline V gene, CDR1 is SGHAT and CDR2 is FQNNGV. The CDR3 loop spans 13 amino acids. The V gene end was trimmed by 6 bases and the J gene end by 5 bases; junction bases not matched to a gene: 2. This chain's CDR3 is CASSQGANEKLFF. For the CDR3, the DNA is TGTGCCAGCAGTCAGGGGGCGAATGAAAAACTGTTTTTT.

CDR3 sequence: CASSYEATSGTRRFF. Written as DNA, the CDR3 is TGTGCCAGCAGTTACGAAGCGACTAGCGGGACTCGTAGGTTCTTC. The chain employs TRBV6-5 and TRBJ2-1; 11 bases are a match to TRBD2. This CDR3 has 15 residues. The germline V gene has CDR1 MNHEY and CDR2 SVGAGI. V lost 2 bases, J lost 15 bases, and 12 bases stayed unmatched.

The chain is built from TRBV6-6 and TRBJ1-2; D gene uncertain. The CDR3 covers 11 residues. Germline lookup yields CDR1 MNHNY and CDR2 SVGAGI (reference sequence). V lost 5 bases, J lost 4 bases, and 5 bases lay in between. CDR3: CASSERYGYTF. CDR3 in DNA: TGTGCCAGCAGTGAGCGCTATGGCTACACCTTC.

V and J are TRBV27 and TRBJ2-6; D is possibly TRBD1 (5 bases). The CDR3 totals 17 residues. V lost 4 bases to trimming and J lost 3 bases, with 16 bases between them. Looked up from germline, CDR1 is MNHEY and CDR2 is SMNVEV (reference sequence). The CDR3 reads CASSYDTRVRGANVLTF. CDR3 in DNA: TGTGCCAGCAGTTATGACACCAGGGTACGTGGGGCCAACGTCCTGACTTTC.